This TCR beta chain came from a study of cytomegalovirus exposure and HLA in healthy donors. Study results and caveats: The analysis excluded some indistinguishable V segments, including TRBV6-2 and TRBV6-3. In an earlier analysis, in roughly 600 donors, most V segments appeared productive either ~87% or ~30% of the time. The study carried out a later analysis of TCR beta sequences. It associated 15,000 to 20,000 of them with specific HLA alleles at a false discovery rate of 0.05.

Details on this clone: Its matching antigen is unknown.

PCR primers comprised 60 Vbeta and 13 Jbeta primers. Profiled with immunoSEQ multiplex PCR; TCRdb holds only in-frame clones, not every one. The data hold about 31,000 clones, with 65% observed a single time. The CDR3 totals 15 residues. Trimming removed 7 bases from V and 2 bases from J; junction bases left unmatched: 7. CDR1 SNHLY and CDR2 FYNNEI come from the germline V gene. The sequenced sample was PBMCs. This TCR was recovered from a man between 50 and 59 years old in good health and CMV-seropositive. The gene calls are TRBV2 and TRBJ1-3, with TRBD1 matching over 8 bases. The CDR3 protein is CASTADRGPGNTIYF. The CDR3 DNA sequence: TGTGCCAGCACCGCTGACAGGGGCCCTGGAAACACCATATATTTT.